This record looks at one TCR beta chain sequence and its context. The CDR3 consists of 15 residues. J lost 1 base, V lost 8 bases, and 10 bases had no gene match. CDR1 is MDHEN, CDR2 SYDVKM, per germline. With 60 Vbeta and 13 Jbeta primers, the PCR was carried out. Sequenced by immunoSEQ multiplex PCR; TCRdb stores in-frame clones only, minus some. The sample yields some 180,000 clones, around 74% seen once. The sample comes from a study of cytomegalovirus exposure and HLA in healthy donors. V gene TRBV28 combines with J gene TRBJ1-2; 7 bases are a match to TRBD1. Sequenced input: PBMCs. This receptor was identified in a male donor in good health and CMV-seronegative. The CDR3 reads CASGKGTDVNYGYTF. CDR3 bases: TGTGCCAGCGGTAAGGGGACAGACGTTAACTATGGCTACACCTTC.